The 18 T cell receptor beta chains given below trace back to one sample, sequenced in a study of blood T cell repertoires in COVID-19. TCRdb's copy holds only in-frame clones and misses some; the assay was immunoSEQ multiplex PCR. The sample records about 230,000 clones, more than 75% being singletons. The sequencing sample was made of peripheral blood. Receptors originate from a man between 40 and 49 years old with acute or convalescent COVID-19.

Of note for this clone: This sample also contains other DNA sequences that code for the same CDR3. The rearrangement uses TRBV30 and TRBJ1-2, with D perhaps TRBD1 (5 bases). Trimming cost V 1 base and J 4 bases, with 7 bases left between them. This CDR3 contains 12 residues. Germline V gene lookup returns CDR1 GTSNPN and CDR2 SVGIG (reference sequence). The CDR3 nucleotides read TGTGCCTGGAGTGCAGACAGCTATGGCTACACCTTC. Protein product: CAWSADSYGYTF.

The gene calls are TRBV12-3 or TRBV12-4 and TRBJ2-7, with D maybe TRBD2 (6 bases). Trimming stripped 3 bases from V and 6 bases from J, with 9 bases between. The CDR3 contains 12 residues. CDR3 bases: TGTGCCAGCAGTTTCGCGGGGTCCGAGCAGTACTTC. This encodes CASSFAGSEQYF.

CDR3 DNA: TGTGCCAGCAGCTTATCAGGGGCTAACACCGGGGAGCTGTTTTTT. Protein: CASSLSGANTGELFF. The genes are TRBV7-3 and TRBJ2-2; maybe TRBD1 (6 bases). With 2 bases removed from V and 2 bases from J, the gap between germline ends came to 9 bases. The CDR3 runs to 15 residues. Germline V gene sequence: CDR1 SGHTA, CDR2 FQGTGA.

This chain connects TRBV6-1 to TRBJ1-2, with 7 bases identical to TRBD1. This CDR3 comprises 13 residues. The trim removed 3 bases at V and 7 bases at J, leaving 5 bases unmatched. Germline V gene sequence: CDR1 MNHNS, CDR2 SASEGT. The CDR3 sequence: CASSENNRGGYTF. The CDR3 DNA reads TGTGCCAGCAGTGAGAATAACAGGGGTGGCTACACCTTC.

V and J are TRBV6-5 and TRBJ2-7; perhaps TRBD1 as D (5 bases). The CDR3 loop spans 15 amino acids. Germline loops: CDR1 MNHEY, CDR2 SVGAGI. Deletions cut 6 bases from V and 2 bases from J, with 17 bases between. CDR3 coding DNA: TGTGCCAGCAGCAGGGCCCAGGACGGAACCTACGAGCAGTACTTC. Translation gives CASSRAQDGTYEQYF.

A single count supports this clone. Other DNA sequences from this sample encode an identical CDR3 as well. The chain is built from TRBV18 and TRBJ1-1; the D is unclear. This CDR3 region has 13 residues. Germline V CDR1 and CDR2: KGHSH, LQKENI. Deletions cut 3 bases from V and 1 base from J, with 6 bases between. The CDR3 spells CASSPTPNTEAFF. In DNA form, the CDR3 reads TGTGCCAGCTCACCCACACCGAACACTGAAGCTTTCTTT. The whole variable domain, remainder taken from reference TRBV18 and TRBJ1-1, is NAGVMQNPRHLVRRRGQEARLRCSPMKGHSHVYWYRQLPEEGLKFMVYLQKENIIDESGMPKERFSAEFPKEGPSILRIQQVVRGDSAAYFCASSPTPNTEAFFGQGTRLTVV.

This chain joins TRBV12-3 or TRBV12-4 and TRBJ1-2; D is uncertain. The CDR3 is made up of 12 amino acids. V shed 6 bases and J shed 4 bases, with 9 bases lying between them. CDR3 DNA: TGTGCCAGCAGCCCCGATAGCTATGGCTACACCTTC. This sequence encodes CASSPDSYGYTF.

This chain joins TRBV27 and TRBJ1-1; 9 nucleotides line up with TRBD1. Trimming at V came to 5 bases and at J to 1 base, leaving 8 bases not matched to a gene. Germline V gene data show CDR1 as MNHEY and CDR2 as SMNVEV (reference sequence). The CDR3 length is 16 residues. Here the CDR3 reads CASSRRGQGPNTEAFF. DNA for the CDR3: TGTGCCAGCAGTCGTAGGGGACAGGGACCGAACACTGAAGCTTTCTTT.

The chain couples TRBV18 to TRBJ2-1; 7 bases agree with TRBD1. CDR1 is KGHSH, CDR2 LQKENI, per germline. J was trimmed by 2 bases and V by 5 bases; bases with no gene match: 9. This CDR3 is built from 16 residues. The CDR3 spells CASSLQGVTTYNEQFF. CDR3 nucleotide sequence: TGTGCCAGCTCATTGCAGGGGGTTACCACCTACAATGAGCAGTTCTTC.

J is TRBJ2-5 and V is TRBV18; no clear D. CDR3 length equals 12 residues. V gave up 6 bases and J gave up 3 bases, with 8 bases separating them. The germline V gene has CDR1 KGHSH and CDR2 LQKENI. The CDR3 here is CASSAREETQYF. The CDR3 DNA sequence: TGTGCCAGCTCTGCTCGGGAAGAGACCCAGTACTTC.

The chain combines TRBV3-1 (or the pseudogene TRBV3-2) with TRBJ2-5, with D possibly TRBD2 on 6 matching bases. Germline V gene data show CDR1 as LGHDT and CDR2 as YNNKEL (reference sequence). CDR3 length: 13 residues. The V and J ends lost 6 bases and 5 bases respectively, with 13 bases between them. The CDR3 protein is CASRSTREETQYF. The CDR3 DNA sequence: TGTGCCAGCAGGTCGACTAGGGAGGAGACCCAGTACTTC.

This chain links TRBV7-2 with TRBJ2-3, with D tentatively TRBD1 (6 bases). With 1 base removed from V and 4 bases from J, the gap between germline ends came to 12 bases. This CDR3 has 15 amino acids. Germline V lookup: CDR1 SGHTA, CDR2 FQGNSA. The CDR3 sequence: CASSLGAGVADTQYF. CDR3 sequence (DNA): TGTGCCAGCAGCTTAGGGGCAGGGGTAGCAGATACGCAGTATTTT. Full variable domain (outside the CDR3, taken from reference TRBV7-2 and TRBJ2-3): GAGVSQSPSNKVTEKGKDVELRCDPISGHTALYWYRQSLGQGLEFLIYFQGNSAPDKSGLPSDRFSAERTGGSVSTLTIQRTQQEDSAVYLCASSLGAGVADTQYFGPGTRLTVL.

This clone qualifies as medium-sized (0.01 to 0.1%). The chain joins TRBV30 to TRBJ1-1; TRBD1 is a possible D gene (6 bases). The CDR3 length is 13 residues. Germline CDR1 reads GTSNPN; CDR2 reads SVGIG (reference sequence). V lost 0 bases to trimming and J lost 11 bases, with 16 bases between them. The CDR3 DNA follows: TGTGCCTGGAGTGTAACCCATATCCAGGGGGCTTTCTTT. Translated: CAWSVTHIQGAFF.

J is TRBJ2-7 and V is TRBV6-5; 10 bases are shared with TRBD1. The CDR3 spans 15 residues. Trimming cost V 6 bases and J 2 bases; bases outside gene matches: 7. CDR1 MNHEY and CDR2 SVGAGI come from the germline V gene. CDR3 sequence: CASSFDRGPTYEQYF. CDR3 nucleotide sequence: TGTGCCAGCAGCTTTGACAGGGGGCCCACCTACGAGCAGTACTTC.

This clone was picked up a small number of times. The chain carries TRBV30 and TRBJ1-2; 7 positions agree with TRBD1. Looked up from germline, CDR1 is GTSNPN and CDR2 is SVGIG (reference sequence). The junction had 6 bases not matched to a gene; V was cut back by 3 bases and J by 2 bases. The CDR3 is 14 amino acids. The CDR3 sequence: CAWSRDRLNYGYTF. The CDR3 DNA follows: TGTGCCTGGAGCCGGGACAGACTGAACTATGGCTACACCTTC.

V usage is TRBV5-4 and J usage is TRBJ2-3, with TRBD2 identical over 10 bases. The CDR3 sequence is 17 residues long. The germline gives CDR1 SGHNT, CDR2 YYREEE (reference sequence). Germline trimming cut 0 bases from V and 2 bases from J; bases unmatched to any gene: 6. The CDR3 protein is CASSLASLAGVTDTQYF. CDR3 bases: TGTGCCAGCAGCTTGGCCTCCCTAGCGGGGGTCACAGATACGCAGTATTTT.

V usage is TRBV5-1 and J usage is TRBJ2-3, with 8 bases fitting TRBD2. Germline CDR1 SGHRS, CDR2 YFSETQ. The CDR3 totals 15 residues. V trimming: 4 bases; J trimming: 3 bases; junction bases outside the gene matches: 7. The CDR3 nucleotides are TGCGCCAGCAGCCTTAGCGGGGATAGGACAGATACGCAGTATTTT. Amino acids: CASSLSGDRTDTQYF.

This chain connects TRBV5-1 to TRBJ2-3; 7 bases fit TRBD1. This CDR3 has 16 residues. Germline lookup yields CDR1 SGHRS and CDR2 YFSETQ. J gave up 1 base and V 9 bases, and 14 bases lay outside the gene matches. The CDR3 bases are TGCGCCAACCGAAAGACAGGGCCTTTTGGCACAGATACGCAGTATTTT. This translates into CANRKTGPFGTDTQYF.